This T cell receptor (beta chain) was documented in a study of blood T cell repertoires in COVID-19. V shed 4 bases and J 7 bases; nucleotides not matched to a gene: 8. This CDR3 spans 16 amino acids. Germline V gene lookup returns CDR1 LGHNA and CDR2 YNFKEQ. The method was immunoSEQ multiplex PCR; TCRdb's version includes in-frame clones alone and lacks a portion of them. The repertoire holds about 80,000 clones, with around 69% as singletons. The chain employs TRBV4-2 and TRBJ2-1; 12 bases match TRBD2. Sequenced sample: peripheral blood. The sequence derives from a man in his 70s with active or convalescent COVID-19. Here the CDR3 DNA reads TGTGCCAGCAGCCTAAGGACTAGCGGGGTGGGGAATGAGCAGTTCTTC. This gives the protein CASSLRTSGVGNEQFF.